The T cell receptor beta chain under discussion was sequenced for a study of response to subunit inactivated influenza vaccine (dated by TCRdb to between 2018 and 2020). Context from the whole study: To follow how T cells responded to a trivalent subunit inactivated influenza vaccine, the researchers relied on deep quantitative profiling of the T cell receptor repertoire.

General study outcomes and caveats: The authors proposed that each seasonal influenza vaccination may bring in only a limited number of new T cells.

This clonotype was observed a few times. Its antigen remains unidentified. Nothing much larger sits one base from this clone, and base qualities are not available. Sample time point, as interpreted from the label and publication: 45 days after influenza vaccine administration. The method was RT-PCR. Sequencing instrument: Illumina HiSeq 2500. TCRdb itself trimmed the public reads at Q25 with fastp, ran MiXCR and retained productive beta chains. Rows merge per CDR3 protein into single entries with the most common DNA and genes. The sample includes some 480,000 distinct CDR3 sequences, with about 10% observed a single time. The top ten hold 12% of the sample. Sequences were derived from PBMCs from blood, sampled about 6 weeks after vaccination. The clonotype comes from a man over 45 who received an inactivated influenza vaccine. Donor details come from another sample of the same person, matched by shared clones.

The DNA is TGCAGTGCTAGCCACTCAGGAGCTGAAGCTTTCTTT. Translated, this is CSASHSGAEAFF. In this chain, TRBV20-1 is recombined with TRBJ1-1; the D gene identity is not certain. From the cysteine through the phenylalanine, the CDR3 covers 12 amino acids. CDR3 DNA only is kept here, 36 bases in frame from base 1. Trimming removed 3 bases from V and 6 bases from J, leaving 11 bases between the germline ends. As encoded in the germline V gene (reference sequence), CDR1 is DFQATT while CDR2 is SNEGSKA.